These T cell receptor beta chains were read from a single sample in a study of cytomegalovirus exposure and HLA in healthy donors. Produced via immunoSEQ multiplex PCR; TCRdb's table is partial and in-frame only. The table records about 57,000 clones, less than 85% of them present only once. Sequenced material: PBMCs. The source is a man aged 25 to 40 in good health and CMV-seropositive. The conserved cysteine and the conserved F or W are not part of the CDR3 here. Fields, in order: J gene, V gene, CDR3 protein.

j_gene: TRBJ1-2; v_gene: TRBV2; CDR3aa: ASVQDRGDYGYT
j_gene: TRBJ2-4; v_gene: TRBV4-1; CDR3aa: ASSQGAENIQY
j_gene: TRBJ1-1; v_gene: TRBV5-1; CDR3aa: ASSPSGTVNTEAF
j_gene: TRBJ1-3; v_gene: TRBV4-3; CDR3aa: ASSQGPGVGNTIY
j_gene: TRBJ2-7; v_gene: TRBV6-5; CDR3aa: ASSRQGTNEQY
j_gene: TRBJ1-4; v_gene: TRBV28; CDR3aa: ASSSGGPGEKLF
j_gene: TRBJ2-1; v_gene: TRBV6-4; CDR3aa: ASSDSAGGYNEQF
j_gene: TRBJ1-1; v_gene: TRBV2; CDR3aa: ASRLDRGNTEAF
j_gene: TRBJ2-3; v_gene: TRBV7-3; CDR3aa: ASSLKFIVRGQDALLPSTDTQY
j_gene: TRBJ1-5; v_gene: TRBV7-2; CDR3aa: ASSWDRVGSQPQH
j_gene: TRBJ2-1; v_gene: TRBV9; CDR3aa: ASSLDRGPYNEQF
j_gene: TRBJ2-3; v_gene: TRBV14; CDR3aa: ASSQQTSSTDTQY
j_gene: TRBJ1-6; v_gene: TRBV12-5; CDR3aa: ASGLFPARALH